Listed here are 26 T cell receptor beta chains from one sample, sequenced in a study of T cell repertoires in cytomegalovirus infection (dated by TCRdb to about 2019). What these receptors recognize is not known. Reading the label with the study, this specimen's treatment or condition is: in vitro stimulation with specific CMV peptide epitopes to enrich CMV-specific T cells. The reads were generated on an Illumina HiSeq 1500. Using fastp at Q25 and MiXCR, TCRdb reprocessed the public reads and kept productive beta chains. Rows with a matching CDR3 protein are joined into one entry that keeps the most common DNA and genes. The sample includes approximately 990,000 distinct CDR3 sequences, with roughly 31% observed a single time. The ten largest account for around an eighth of the sample. The sample here was cultured CD8+ T cells from PBMCs, taken from culture after CMV antigen stimulation. The source is a human donor in good health (CMV status not recorded). Some clones in this sample may be carry-over from other donors' samples.

The rearrangement joins TRBV13 to TRBJ1-2; D gene uncertain. This CDR3 spans 12 amino acids. Deletions cut 1 base from V and 4 bases from J, with 4 bases between. Germline V gene lookup returns CDR1 PRHDT and CDR2 FYEKMQ (reference sequence). The CDR3 nucleotides read TGTGCCAGCAGCTTAGAATTCTATGGCTACACCTTC. As protein: CASSLEFYGYTF.

Of note for this clonotype: One end of the junction varies from germline; a read error may be responsible. The CDR3 loop is CASSRSTSGGLFDTQYF. The CDR3 bases are TGTGCCAGCAGCCGCTCGACTAGCGGGGGGCTTTTTGATACGCAGTATTTT. The rearrangement joins TRBV4-1 to TRBJ2-3; the match to TRBD2 covers 13 bases. Germline V gene data show CDR1 as MGHRA and CDR2 as YSYEKL. This CDR3 spans 17 amino acids.

This clonotype was seen many times. The V gene is TRBV7-9, the J gene TRBJ1-5; D is ambiguous. Germline V gene data show CDR1 as SEHNR and CDR2 as FQNEAQ (reference sequence). This CDR3 is 13 amino acids long. V gave up 1 base and J gave up 5 bases, with 6 bases separating them. In nucleotides, the CDR3 is TGTGCCAGCAGCTTAGGGGTTGATCAGCCCCAGCATTTT. Its translation is CASSLGVDQPQHF.

This clonotype has more than one count but fewer than ten. The gene calls are TRBV5-5 and TRBJ1-5, with D uncertain. V lost 1 base, J lost 2 bases, and 13 bases lay in between. Germline CDR1 is SGHKS and CDR2 is YYEKEE (reference sequence). The CDR3 extends over 16 amino acids. The CDR3 DNA is TGTGCCAGCAGCTTGTATGGGAAGAGCGGCAATCAGCCCCAGCATTTT. Protein product: CASSLYGKSGNQPQHF.

The rearrangement uses TRBV13 and TRBJ1-1; D gene ambiguous. The CDR3 extends over 15 amino acids. Germline V gives CDR1 PRHDT, CDR2 FYEKMQ (reference sequence). The V gene lost 5 bases and the J gene lost 5 bases, with 18 bases spanning the gap. The CDR3 loop reads CASSVDLPGRTEAFF. In DNA form, the CDR3 reads TGTGCCAGCAGCGTCGACTTACCCGGGAGGACTGAAGCTTTCTTT. The variable domain in full, completed from reference TRBV13 and TRBJ1-1, reads AAGVIQSPRHLIKEKRETATLKCYPIPRHDTVYWYQQGPGQDPQFLISFYEKMQSDKGSIPDRFSAQQFSDYHSELNMSSLELGDSALYFCASSVDLPGRTEAFFGQGTRLTVV.

The chain joins TRBV5-1 to TRBJ1-1; TRBD1 matches at 8 bases. With 2 bases clipped from V and 4 bases from J, the junction kept 7 bases outside the gene matches. Germline CDR1 SGHRS, CDR2 YFSETQ. This CDR3 region has 15 residues. CDR3 loop: CASSFDRGWSTEAFF. In nucleotides, the CDR3 is TGCGCCAGCAGCTTCGACAGGGGATGGAGCACTGAAGCTTTCTTT. The entire variable domain, with the rest obtained from reference TRBV5-1 and TRBJ1-1, is as follows: KAGVTQTPRYLIKTRGQQVTLSCSPISGHRSVSWYQQTPGQGLQFLFEYFSETQRNKGNFPGRFSGRQFSNSRSEMNVSTLELGDSALYLCASSFDRGWSTEAFFGQGTRLTVV.

This rearrangement joins TRBV11-3 to TRBJ2-2; the D gene could be TRBD1 or TRBD2 (5 bases each). CDR1 and CDR2 from the germline V gene are SGHNT and YENEEA. Trimming took 4 bases from V and 8 from J, leaving 14 bases between them. The CDR3 is made up of 14 amino acids. The CDR3 sequence: CASSWAGTKGELFF. The CDR3 region has the DNA TGTGCCAGCAGCTGGGCAGGGACGAAAGGGGAGCTGTTTTTT. The whole variable domain, filled in from reference TRBV11-3 and TRBJ2-2, reads EAGVVQSPRYKIIEKKQPVAFWCNPISGHNTLYWYLQNLGQGPELLIRYENEEAVDDSQLPKDRFSAERLKGVDSTLKIQPAELGDSAVYLCASSWAGTKGELFFGEGSRLTVL.

The CDR3 here is CASSPRTFFVAPSGGEQFF. The CDR3 region has the DNA TGTGCCAGCAGCCCCCGGACGTTTTTCGTCGCCCCGTCGGGGGGTGAGCAGTTCTTC. This rearrangement joins TRBV28 to TRBJ2-1; 7 nucleotides align to TRBD2. In germline, CDR1 is MDHEN, CDR2 SYDVKM. This CDR3 contains 19 residues. The ends lost 6 bases at V and 9 bases at J; junction bases unmatched: 26.

This rearrangement joins TRBV20-1 to TRBJ2-1, with 9 bases matching TRBD2. Germline values: CDR1 DFQATT, CDR2 SNEGSKA (reference sequence). The CDR3 covers 16 residues. Unmatched junction bases numbered 12, after V lost 0 bases and J lost 9 bases. The CDR3 here is CSARDRRGGLTSEQFF. In nucleotides, the CDR3 is TGCAGTGCTAGAGATCGGCGGGGGGGCCTGACGAGTGAGCAGTTCTTC.

A few counts support this clonotype. The chain joins TRBV24-1 to TRBJ2-1; D possibly matches TRBD1 or TRBD2 (5 bases each). V was shortened by 5 bases and J by 6 bases, with 13 bases between the two germline ends. There are 14 residues in the CDR3. CDR1 is KGHDR and CDR2 is SFDVKD in the germline V gene. This CDR3 reads CATSALGDANEQFF. In nucleotides, the CDR3 is TGTGCCACCAGTGCCTTAGGGGACGCCAATGAGCAGTTCTTC.

The chain uses TRBV10-3 and TRBJ2-3; no reliable D call. Germline V gene sequence: CDR1 ENHRY, CDR2 SYGVKD. CDR3 size: 15 residues. The V end was cut by 1 base, the J end by 1 base, with 9 bases between. CDR3 DNA: TGTGCCATCAGTGAGTTTGCTACTGGCACAGATACGCAGTATTTT. Protein: CAISEFATGTDTQYF.

In its sample, this clonotype was seen many times. V gene TRBV27 combines with J gene TRBJ1-5; TRBD1 is a possible D gene (6 bases). The CDR3 runs 16 residues. V was shortened by 3 bases and J by 5 bases, with 17 bases between the two germline ends. Germline V gene sequence: CDR1 MNHEY, CDR2 SMNVEV (reference sequence). CDR3 in DNA: TGTGCCAGCAGTTTTGGGGGTGGGGGGCCTGATCAGCCCCAGCATTTT. Translating it yields CASSFGGGGPDQPQHF.

This clonotype was observed a few times. The chain is built from TRBV5-1 and TRBJ2-1; 9 nucleotides match TRBD2. The CDR3 runs to 16 residues. After removal of 1 base from V and 4 bases from J, the junction contained 6 bases not matched to a gene. Germline V gene lookup returns CDR1 SGHRS and CDR2 YFSETQ. CDR3 nucleotide sequence: TGCGCCAGCAGCTTGCTCGCAGCGGGGGGTTACAATGAGCAGTTCTTC. This translates into CASSLLAAGGYNEQFF. Full variable domain (rest looked up from reference TRBV5-1 and TRBJ2-1): KAGVTQTPRYLIKTRGQQVTLSCSPISGHRSVSWYQQTPGQGLQFLFEYFSETQRNKGNFPGRFSGRQFSNSRSEMNVSTLELGDSALYLCASSLLAAGGYNEQFFGPGTRLTVL.

Ten or more counts support this clonotype. The rearrangement joins TRBV7-2 to TRBJ1-6, with D uncertain. With 5 bases removed from V and 7 bases from J, the gap between germline ends came to 6 bases. The CDR3 is 12 amino acids. Germline CDR1 SGHTA, CDR2 FQGNSA. The CDR3 reads CASSPLNSPLHF. CDR3 in DNA: TGTGCCAGCAGCCCTCTGAATTCACCCCTCCACTTT.

The V call is TRBV28, the J call TRBJ1-2; 8 nucleotides line up with TRBD1. The ends lost 11 bases at V and 2 bases at J; junction bases unmatched: 7. Germline CDR1 and CDR2: MDHEN and SYDVKM. CDR3 length equals 13 residues. The CDR3 loop reads CAGLDRANYGYTF. The CDR3 DNA reads as TGTGCCGGACTGGACAGGGCAAACTATGGCTACACCTTC.

The chain carries TRBV2 and TRBJ2-5; the D gene could be TRBD1 or TRBD2 (5 bases each). The CDR3 sequence is 13 residues long. V lost 9 bases and J lost 9, with 20 bases in between. Looked up from germline, CDR1 is SNHLY and CDR2 is FYNNEI. The chain's CDR3 is CASTGTAVPPQYF. DNA of the CDR3: TGTGCCAGTACCGGGACGGCTGTCCCTCCCCAGTACTTC.

This chain connects TRBV20-1 to TRBJ2-7; D is unresolved. Germline V lookup: CDR1 DFQATT, CDR2 SNEGSKA (reference sequence). V dropped 6 bases and J dropped 0 bases, with 12 bases sitting between them. This CDR3 is 13 amino acids long. CDR3 residues: CSAPPQGSYEQYF. The CDR3 nucleotides read TGCAGTGCCCCGCCCCAAGGCTCCTACGAGCAGTACTTC.

This clonotype was counted between two and nine times. At one boundary the junction diverges from the germline segment, which might be a read error. The chain has TRBV7-6 and TRBJ2-1; no reliable D call. Germline-derived CDR1 and CDR2 are SGHVS and FNYEAQ. The CDR3 covers 11 residues. DNA of the CDR3: TGTGTCAGCAGCAAAAACAATGAGCAGTTCTTC. Translation: CVSSKNNEQFF.

This clonotype was detected a few times. The rearrangement links TRBV6-2 or TRBV6-3 to TRBJ1-2; weak D call: TRBD1 (5 bases). Trimming removed 2 bases from V and 4 bases from J, with 8 bases in between. From germline, CDR1 is MNHEY and CDR2 SVGEGT. The CDR3 totals 13 residues. CDR3 in amino acids: CASSYGTVYGYTF. The CDR3 DNA is TGTGCCAGCAGTTACGGGACGGTCTATGGCTACACCTTC.

This clonotype was seen ten or more times. The chain is built from TRBV7-8 and TRBJ2-3; D not resolved. The CDR3 runs 16 residues. In germline, CDR1 is SGHVS, CDR2 FQNEAQ. V shed 4 bases and J shed 0 bases, with 14 bases lying between them. The CDR3 loop reads CASSYLADPSTDTQYF. The DNA for the CDR3 is TGTGCCAGCAGCTACTTGGCGGACCCCAGCACAGATACGCAGTATTTT.

Only a few counts were recorded for this clonotype. The rearrangement joins TRBV6-2 or TRBV6-3 to TRBJ2-1, with D possibly matching TRBD2 (6 bases). The CDR3 has 20 residues. The V end was cut by 0 bases, the J end by 0 bases, with 21 bases between. Per germline, CDR1 MNHEY and CDR2 SVGEGT. The CDR3 DNA reads TGTGCCAGCAGTTACTCCACAAGTGTGCGGGGCCCGAGCTCCTACAATGAGCAGTTCTTC. It yields the protein CASSYSTSVRGPSSYNEQFF.

The rearrangement links TRBV7-9 to TRBJ2-4; 8 bases fit TRBD1. The length of the CDR3 is 13 residues. Germline CDR1 and CDR2: SEHNR and FQNEAQ (reference sequence). The ends lost 3 bases at V and 8 bases at J; junction bases unmatched: 3. The CDR3 spells CASSLTGADIQYF. CDR3 bases: TGTGCCAGCAGCTTGACAGGGGCGGACATTCAGTACTTC. Full variable domain (rest looked up from reference TRBV7-9 and TRBJ2-4): DTGVSQNPRHKITKRGQNVTFRCDPISEHNRLYWYRQTLGQGPEFLTYFQNEAQLEKSRLLSDRFSAERPKGSFSTLEIQRTEQGDSAMYLCASSLTGADIQYFGAGTRLSVL.

This clonotype was observed a few times. V and J are TRBV6-5 and TRBJ1-2; 7 positions agree with TRBD1. This CDR3 is built from 15 residues. The ends lost 6 bases at V and 8 bases at J; junction bases unmatched: 15. In germline, CDR1 is MNHEY, CDR2 SVGAGI. Here the CDR3 DNA reads TGTGCCAGCAGGAGTCCCAGGGGGTTAACGGGGGGCTACACCTTC. It translates to CASRSPRGLTGGYTF.

The chain uses TRBV3-1 and TRBJ2-5; 7 bases match TRBD2. The CDR3 extends over 15 amino acids. Trimming cost V 0 bases and J 4 bases; bases outside gene matches: 5. Germline CDR1 reads LGHDT; CDR2 reads YNNKEL (reference sequence). The CDR3 sequence: CASSQEDWGGETQYF. Written as DNA, the CDR3 is TGTGCCAGCAGCCAAGAAGACTGGGGGGGAGAGACCCAGTACTTC.

This clonotype appeared a few times. The chain combines TRBV27 with TRBJ2-5; D may match TRBD1 or TRBD2 (7 bases each). The CDR3 contains 15 residues. Between the trimmed V and J ends, which lost 1 base and 4 bases, there was a span of 13 bases. Germline V gives CDR1 MNHEY, CDR2 SMNVEV (reference sequence). DNA of the CDR3: TGTGCCAGCAGTTTATGGGGGGGGACAGCAGAGACCCAGTACTTC. This translates into CASSLWGGTAETQYF.

The chain employs TRBV19 and TRBJ1-5; no clear D gene. The CDR3 has 12 residues. Germline CDR1 reads LNHDA; CDR2 reads SQIVND (reference sequence). Trimming pared 5 bases from V and 11 bases from J, leaving 13 bases between. CDR3 bases: TGTGCCAGTAGTCCCGCCGCGTGGGCCCAGCATTTT. Its protein product is CASSPAAWAQHF.